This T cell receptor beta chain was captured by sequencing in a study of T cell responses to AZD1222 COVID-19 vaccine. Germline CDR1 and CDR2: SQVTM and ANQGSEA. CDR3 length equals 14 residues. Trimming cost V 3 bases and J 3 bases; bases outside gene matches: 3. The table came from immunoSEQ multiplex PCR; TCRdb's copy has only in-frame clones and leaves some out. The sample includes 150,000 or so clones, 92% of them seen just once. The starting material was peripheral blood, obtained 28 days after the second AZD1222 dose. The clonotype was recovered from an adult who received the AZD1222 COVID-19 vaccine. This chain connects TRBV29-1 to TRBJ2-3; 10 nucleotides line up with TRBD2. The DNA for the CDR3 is TGCAGCGTTGAGGCTAGCGGGAGTACAGATACGCAGTATTTT. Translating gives CSVEASGSTDTQYF.